These 32 T cell receptor beta chains originate from one sample sequenced in a study of identical twins. TCRdb processed the 5' RACE reads anew with MiXCR; each CDR3 protein has one entry. The repertoire holds around 290,000 distinct CDR3 sequences, with around 9.7% as singletons. These data were likewise used in another study, on yellow fever vaccine responses in identical twins.

Material for sequencing was CD8+ T cells sorted from blood. These TCRs come from a woman aged 18-35 years in good health.

This clonotype was seen only a few times. The gene calls are TRBV29-1 and TRBJ2-6; maybe TRBD2 (5 bases). The CDR3 is 16 residues long. Germline V CDR1 and CDR2: SQVTM, ANQGSEA. The germline V and J ends were trimmed by 3 bases and 2 bases, with 14 bases remaining between them. CDR3 amino acids: CSVDYGDRAGANVLTF. The CDR3 region has the DNA TGCAGCGTTGATTACGGGGATCGTGCTGGGGCCAACGTCCTGACTTTC.

This clonotype has only a few counts. The chain uses TRBV11-2 and TRBJ2-7; D remains unclear. The V end was cut by 5 bases, the J end by 5 bases, with 10 bases between. This CDR3 comprises 12 residues. The V gene's germline CDR1 is SGHAT and CDR2 FQNNGV. The CDR3 loop reads CASSLQSHEQYF. The DNA of the CDR3 is TGTGCCAGCAGCCTACAGTCGCACGAGCAGTACTTC.

Only a few counts were recorded for this clonotype. This sequence joins TRBV20-1 and TRBJ2-1; tentatively, D is TRBD1 or TRBD2 (5 bases each). The CDR3 totals 15 residues. The V end lost 4 bases, the J end lost 5 bases, and 18 bases lay between the germline ends. Germline V CDR1 and CDR2: DFQATT, SNEGSKA (reference sequence). The CDR3 nucleotides are TGCAGTGCTACGGGACCTGGCCCACCTAACAATGAGCAGTTCTTC. Protein product: CSATGPGPPNNEQFF.

V and J are TRBV2 and TRBJ1-6; D remains unclear. The V end was cut by 8 bases, the J end by 5 bases, with 13 bases between. The germline CDR1 and CDR2 sequences are SNHLY and FYNNEI. This CDR3 spans 14 amino acids. CDR3 DNA: TGTGCCAGCGGGAGTGAACAGAATAATTCACCCCTCCACTTT. Translating it yields CASGSEQNNSPLHF.

In this sample, this clonotype turned up a few times. This chain connects TRBV4-2 to TRBJ2-1; a possible D gene is TRBD1 (5 bases). The V gene's germline CDR1 is LGHNA and CDR2 YNFKEQ. V lost 0 bases, J lost 0 bases, and 12 bases lay in between. The CDR3 is made up of 17 amino acids. The DNA for the CDR3 is TGTGCCAGCAGCCAAGAGGACAACCCCAGCTCCTACAATGAGCAGTTCTTC. Translation: CASSQEDNPSSYNEQFF.

This clonotype has only a few counts. This chain joins TRBV15 and TRBJ2-5, with 8 bases identical to TRBD2. The CDR3 is 16 amino acids. Germline-derived CDR1 and CDR2 are LNHNV and YYDKDF (reference sequence). The junction had 8 bases not matched to a gene; V was cut back by 4 bases and J by 1 base. CDR3 residues: CATSKPGGGTQETQYF. The DNA for the CDR3 is TGTGCCACCAGCAAACCCGGGGGGGGGACCCAAGAGACCCAGTACTTC. Full variable domain (rest looked up from reference TRBV15 and TRBJ2-5): DAMVIQNPRYQVTQFGKPVTLSCSQTLNHNVMYWYQQKSSQAPKLLFHYYDKDFNNEADTPDNFQSRRPNTSFCFLDIRSPGLGDTAMYLCATSKPGGGTQETQYFGPGTRLLVL.

In its sample, this clonotype was seen a few times. The rearrangement links TRBV4-2 to TRBJ2-3, with 8 bases that match TRBD2. Germline V gives CDR1 LGHNA, CDR2 YNFKEQ. The CDR3 is made up of 17 amino acids. V lost 3 bases to trimming and J lost 6 bases; unmatched junction nucleotides: 14. CDR3: CASSQDGAGAGGDTQYF. The CDR3 bases are TGTGCCAGCAGCCAGGATGGAGCGGGGGCCGGTGGTGATACGCAGTATTTT.

This clonotype was seen a few times. This chain's CDR3 is CGSASPIKSATYEQYF. In nucleotides, the CDR3 is TGTGGGTCGGCTAGCCCTATTAAATCCGCCACCTACGAGCAGTACTTC. The chain couples TRBV11-3 to TRBJ2-7; maybe TRBD2 (5 bases). This CDR3 has 16 amino acids. Germline assignment: CDR1 SGHNT and CDR2 YENEEA.

This clonotype came up a few times. This rearrangement joins TRBV14 to TRBJ2-1; D gene ambiguous. V gave up 1 base and J gave up 3 bases, with 7 bases separating them. The CDR3 sequence is 14 residues long. From germline, CDR1 is SGHDN and CDR2 FVKESK. As DNA, the CDR3 is TGTGCCAGCAGCCAAGTTCCCCTCTACAATGAGCAGTTCTTC. This translates into CASSQVPLYNEQFF.

This chain connects TRBV7-9 to TRBJ2-7, with 11 bases lining up with TRBD2. CDR1 and CDR2 from the germline V gene are SEHNR and FQNEAQ (reference sequence). This CDR3 has 17 amino acids. V gave up 1 base and J gave up 3 bases; unmatched junction bases: 8. The CDR3 DNA follows: TGTGCCAGCAGCTTAGTAGCGGGAGGGACTCGGGACTACGAGCAGTACTTC. This encodes CASSLVAGGTRDYEQYF.

This clonotype was found many times. The V gene is TRBV6-2 or TRBV6-3, the J gene TRBJ2-3; D is unclear. Trimming removed 7 bases from V and 4 bases from J, with 21 bases in between. Per the germline V gene, CDR1 is MNHEY and CDR2 is SVGEGT. The CDR3 runs to 16 residues. CDR3 bases: TGTGCCAGCACGGGTGGGCAGTTTATTCCCCCAGATACGCAGTATTTT. Amino acid sequence: CASTGGQFIPPDTQYF.

This clonotype was found a few times. V gene TRBV7-2 combines with J gene TRBJ2-5; TRBD2 matches at 14 bases. CDR3 length: 16 residues. Germline CDR1 reads SGHTA; CDR2 reads FQGNSA. V lost 4 bases and J lost 5; bases outside the gene matches: 6. CDR3 in amino acids: CASSSGLAGARETQYF. In nucleotides, the CDR3 is TGTGCCAGCAGCTCGGGACTAGCGGGGGCGAGGGAGACCCAGTACTTC.

This clonotype was counted a few times. The chain has TRBV5-1 and TRBJ1-2, with 7 bases fitting TRBD1. Germline CDR1 reads SGHRS; CDR2 reads YFSETQ. The CDR3 totals 15 residues. Germline trimming cut 1 base from V and 4 bases from J; bases unmatched to any gene: 7. CDR3 nucleotide sequence: TGCGCCAGCAGCTTGACGAGTGAGGGGGCCTATGGCTACACCTTC. It translates to CASSLTSEGAYGYTF.

This clonotype turned up a few times. This chain joins TRBV5-6 and TRBJ2-1, with a possible D match to TRBD1 (5 bases). Between the trimmed V and J ends, which lost 3 bases and 9 bases, there was a span of 19 bases. CDR3 length: 15 residues. Germline CDR1 and CDR2: SGHDT and YYEEEE. As DNA, the CDR3 is TGTGCCAGCAGCTATGGAAGGGGCCCACGGCCTGAGCAGTTCTTC. Its protein product is CASSYGRGPRPEQFF.

This clonotype was found many times. This chain joins TRBV20-1 and TRBJ2-1, with D possibly TRBD1 on 6 matching bases. Germline V CDR1 and CDR2: DFQATT, SNEGSKA (reference sequence). Deletions cut 4 bases from V and 0 bases from J, with 13 bases between. The CDR3 has 15 residues. The CDR3 sequence: CSATQGESSYNEQFF. The DNA of the CDR3 is TGCAGTGCTACACAGGGCGAAAGCTCCTACAATGAGCAGTTCTTC.

This clonotype was recorded many times. V and J are TRBV7-2 and TRBJ2-3; D is uncertain. Germline lookup yields CDR1 SGHTA and CDR2 FQGNSA. The CDR3 has 15 residues. Between the trimmed V and J ends, which lost 2 bases and 2 bases, there was a span of 11 bases. CDR3 protein: CASSLIYRTTDTQYF. As DNA, the CDR3 is TGTGCCAGCAGCTTAATTTACAGAACCACAGATACGCAGTATTTT. The whole variable domain, filled in from reference TRBV7-2 and TRBJ2-3, reads GAGVSQSPSNKVTEKGKDVELRCDPISGHTALYWYRQSLGQGLEFLIYFQGNSAPDKSGLPSDRFSAERTGGSVSTLTIQRTQQEDSAVYLCASSLIYRTTDTQYFGPGTRLTVL.

This chain links TRBV18 with TRBJ1-5; 12 bases map to TRBD1. With 3 bases clipped from V and 15 bases from J, the junction kept 9 bases outside the gene matches. CDR3 length: 14 amino acids. Germline CDR1 is KGHSH and CDR2 is LQKENI. For the CDR3, the DNA is TGTGCCAGCTCACCGGGACAGGGGGCGCGTAACCGGCATTTT. It is translated as CASSPGQGARNRHF.

This clonotype appeared a few times. The chain combines TRBV11-2 with TRBJ2-7; D is uncertain. V was pared by 5 bases and J by 2 bases, with 10 bases between. This CDR3 region has 13 residues. CDR1 is SGHAT and CDR2 is FQNNGV in the germline V gene. CDR3 in DNA: TGTGCCAGCAGCGTCGGGCTAACCTACGAGCAGTACTTC. It yields the protein CASSVGLTYEQYF.

The sample holds a few counts of this clonotype. The gene calls are TRBV6-1 and TRBJ2-1, with 9 bases aligning to TRBD2. The trim removed 7 bases at V and 4 bases at J, leaving 8 bases unmatched. The CDR3 length is 15 residues. Germline CDR1 MNHNS, CDR2 SASEGT. CDR3 DNA sequence: TGTGCCAGCACTCCCAGCGGGGGGTTATACAATGAGCAGTTCTTC. It encodes CASTPSGGLYNEQFF.

This clonotype was counted at least ten times. This chain links TRBV6-1 with TRBJ2-3; D gene uncertain. The CDR3 is made up of 17 amino acids. From germline, CDR1 is MNHNS and CDR2 SASEGT. V was trimmed by 5 bases and J by 0 bases, leaving 18 bases between them. The CDR3 DNA is TGTGCCAGCAGTACCCTCGGTTCTCGTCTTAGCACAGATACGCAGTATTTT. Amino acids: CASSTLGSRLSTDTQYF.

This clonotype was picked up a small number of times. This chain uses TRBV7-9 with TRBJ1-1; no clear D gene. The ends were cut back, 3 bases at V and 3 bases at J, with 14 bases in the middle. Germline V gene sequence: CDR1 SEHNR, CDR2 FQNEAQ (reference sequence). The CDR3 length is 15 residues. The CDR3 here is CASSFWEGMYTEAFF. In nucleotides, the CDR3 is TGTGCCAGCAGCTTTTGGGAGGGAATGTACACTGAAGCTTTCTTT.

This chain connects TRBV4-2 to TRBJ2-3, with 14 nucleotides matching TRBD2. With V trimmed by 0 bases and J by 4 bases, 9 bases remained unmatched. Per germline, CDR1 LGHNA and CDR2 YNFKEQ. The CDR3 loop spans 19 amino acids. The CDR3 here is CASSQETSGGVIPSDTQYF. The CDR3 bases are TGTGCCAGCAGCCAAGAGACTAGCGGGGGGGTAATACCGTCAGATACGCAGTATTTT.

In its sample, this clonotype was seen many times. The chain combines TRBV10-2 with TRBJ2-5; 10 positions match TRBD2. The V gene's germline CDR1 is WSHSY and CDR2 SAAADI. CDR3 size: 15 residues. V was pared by 3 bases and J by 5 bases, with 6 bases of the junction left unmatched. The CDR3 region is CASSDGLAAWETQYF. The CDR3 DNA reads TGCGCCAGCAGTGATGGACTAGCGGCCTGGGAGACCCAGTACTTC.

This clonotype was detected a few times. This chain uses TRBV7-2 with TRBJ2-5; D is uncertain. Trimming removed 5 bases from V and 4 bases from J, with 17 bases in between. Germline CDR1 and CDR2: SGHTA and FQGNSA. This CDR3 region has 15 residues. Here the CDR3 reads CASSTRPAPSETQYF. CDR3 in DNA: TGTGCCAGCAGCACCCGACCGGCCCCCTCAGAGACCCAGTACTTC.

The chain is built from TRBV4-3 and TRBJ2-3; TRBD2 matches at 12 bases. The CDR3 has 17 amino acids. J was trimmed by 5 bases and V by 3 bases; bases with no gene match: 9. Per germline, CDR1 LGHNA and CDR2 YSLEER. CDR3 DNA sequence: TGCGCCAGCAGCCATGAACGACCGGGACTAGCGGGAGATACGCAGTATTTT. Translated: CASSHERPGLAGDTQYF.

The chain is built from TRBV3-1 and TRBJ2-5; D gene ambiguous. V lost 5 bases and J 9 bases, leaving 7 bases between the germline ends. This CDR3 spans 10 amino acids. Germline V CDR1 and CDR2: LGHDT, YNNKEL (reference sequence). The CDR3 sequence is CASSMGSQYF. The DNA of the CDR3 is TGTGCCAGCAGCATGGGGTCCCAGTACTTC.

To note about this clonotype: A much bigger clone sits one base away, suggesting this may be a read error. The chain joins TRBV6-1 to TRBJ2-5; 7 nucleotides line up with TRBD1. CDR3 size: 16 residues. Germline-derived CDR1 and CDR2 are MNHNS and SASEGT. The DNA of the CDR3 is TGTGCCAGCACCCTTAGGACAGGCGAACTTCAAGAGACCCAGTGCTTC. This translates into CASTLRTGELQETQCF.

This clonotype was seen repeatedly, ten times or more. V usage is TRBV12-5 and J usage is TRBJ2-3, with TRBD2 matching over 9 bases. This CDR3 is built from 18 residues. Germline V lookup: CDR1 LGHNT, CDR2 FRNRAP. With V trimmed by 5 bases and J by 4 bases, 16 bases remained unmatched. CDR3 residues: CASGLATKLAGNADTQYF. In nucleotides, the CDR3 is TGTGCTAGTGGTCTGGCCACGAAACTAGCGGGTAATGCAGATACGCAGTATTTT.

The table lists this clonotype with a few counts. The chain links TRBV29-1 to TRBJ2-1, with D maybe TRBD2 (7 bases). CDR1 and CDR2 (germline): SQVTM, ANQGSEA. V was trimmed by 5 bases and J by 4 bases, leaving 12 bases between them. The CDR3 length is 13 residues. The CDR3 spells CSVKGGIYNEQFF. The CDR3 region has the DNA TGCAGCGTTAAGGGGGGGATATACAATGAGCAGTTCTTC.

This clonotype appeared many times. One end of the junction varies from germline; a read error may be responsible. The CDR3 nucleotides are TGTGCCAGCAGCCAAGATGGCGGGTCCTCCTACAATGAGCAGTTCTTC. Amino acid sequence: CASSQDGGSSYNEQFF. This chain uses TRBV4-3 with TRBJ2-1; weak D call: TRBD2 (5 bases). Germline CDR1 and CDR2: LGHNA and YSLEER. There are 16 residues in the CDR3.

This clonotype occurred many times. This chain joins TRBV11-3 and TRBJ2-7; D might be TRBD1 (6 bases). V lost 4 bases to trimming and J lost 3 bases, with 10 bases between them. This CDR3 comprises 13 residues. From germline, CDR1 is SGHNT and CDR2 YENEEA. CDR3 DNA: TGTGCCAGCAGCTCCGGGACACGCTACGAGCAGTACTTC. Its translation is CASSSGTRYEQYF.

This clonotype was counted at least ten times. The chain carries TRBV7-9 and TRBJ2-2, with D uncertain. The germline gives CDR1 SEHNR, CDR2 FQNEAQ (reference sequence). This CDR3 has 15 amino acids. V was cut by 3 bases and J by 1 base, with 9 bases left in between. The CDR3 DNA is TGTGCCAGCAGCTTCGGAGTTTTGAACACCGGGGAGCTGTTTTTT. As protein: CASSFGVLNTGELFF.